These 14 T cell receptor beta chains share one sample of origin, sequenced in a study of memory CD4+ T cells and cytomegalovirus serostatus. The sort gate was single viable CD3+CD4+CD8-CD45RO+ cells for memory CD4+ T cells. The method was immunoSEQ multiplex PCR; TCRdb's version includes in-frame clones alone and lacks a portion of them. This sample has 40,000 to 55,000 clones; 75% to 85% occur once, and the top ten carry approximately 0.7%. The sequenced sample was memory CD4+ T cells from blood. These receptor sequences come from an adult in good health and CMV-seronegative.

The V gene is TRBV29-1, the J gene TRBJ2-5, with D tentatively TRBD2 (6 bases). The CDR3 covers 14 residues. Germline V gene sequence: CDR1 SQVTM, CDR2 ANQGSEA. The V end was cut by 6 bases, the J end by 5 bases, with 19 bases between. The CDR3 DNA follows: TGCAGCGTCCGGGCCTCAGCGGGTTCGGAGACCCAGTACTTC. It yields the protein CSVRASAGSETQYF.

Concerning this clone itself: Sequence at one end of the junction differs from germline and may be a read error. This rearrangement joins TRBV7-7 to TRBJ2-5; 14 nucleotides align to TRBD2. Per the germline V gene, CDR1 is SSHAT and CDR2 is FNYEAQ (reference sequence). The CDR3 sequence is 15 residues long. The CDR3 DNA is TGTGCTAGCAGCCTCGGACTAGCGGGAGGAGAGACCCAGTACTTC. Translating it yields CASSLGLAGGETQYF.

This clone was counted once. This chain connects TRBV20-1 to TRBJ2-5, with no clear D. In germline, CDR1 is DFQATT, CDR2 SNEGSKA (reference sequence). The CDR3 totals 11 residues. V dropped 1 base and J dropped 2 bases, with 2 bases sitting between them. The CDR3 reads CSARGQETQYF. CDR3 nucleotides: TGCAGTGCTAGAGGGCAAGAGACCCAGTACTTC.

This chain joins TRBV2 and TRBJ2-7; D possibly uses TRBD1 or TRBD2 (5 bases each). Trimming pared 7 bases from V and 5 bases from J, leaving 15 bases between. This CDR3 contains 13 residues. Germline V CDR1 and CDR2: SNHLY, FYNNEI. CDR3 in amino acids: CASTRLVGDEQYF. CDR3 DNA sequence: TGTGCCAGCACCCGACTGGTGGGGGACGAGCAGTACTTC.

This chain joins TRBV6-5 and TRBJ2-7, with 10 bases matching TRBD1. Germline CDR1 MNHEY, CDR2 SVGAGI. V lost 5 bases and J lost 0; bases outside the gene matches: 4. The CDR3 covers 15 residues. The CDR3 DNA reads TGTGCCAGCAGTACGGGACAGGGGTTCTCCTACGAGCAGTACTTC. It yields the protein CASSTGQGFSYEQYF.

This sequence joins TRBV7-3 and TRBJ2-7; maybe TRBD1 (7 bases). The CDR3 has 15 residues. CDR1 and CDR2 from the germline V gene are SGHTA and FQGTGA. Trimming removed 6 bases at V and 4 bases at J, with 19 bases between. CDR3 DNA sequence: TGTGCCAGCAGTGGAGGGGGCGGGCCTAAATACGAGCAGTACTTC. Its translation is CASSGGGGPKYEQYF.

This sequence joins TRBV15 and TRBJ2-3; 7 bases line up with TRBD2. With V trimmed by 3 bases and J by 1 base, 13 bases remained unmatched. The CDR3 is 18 amino acids. CDR1 is LNHNV, CDR2 YYDKDF, per germline (reference sequence). The CDR3: CATSSDHFGLGRTDTQYF. Here the CDR3 DNA reads TGTGCCACCAGCAGTGACCATTTCGGACTAGGGCGCACAGATACGCAGTATTTT. Using reference TRBV15 and TRBJ2-3 for the parts outside the CDR3, the full variable domain is DAMVIQNPRYQVTQFGKPVTLSCSQTLNHNVMYWYQQKSSQAPKLLFHYYDKDFNNEADTPDNFQSRRPNTSFCFLDIRSPGLGDTAMYLCATSSDHFGLGRTDTQYFGPGTRLTVL.

The chain couples TRBV28 to TRBJ2-5; 7 bases agree with TRBD2. Per the germline V gene, CDR1 is MDHEN and CDR2 is SYDVKM. The V segment lost 9 bases and the J segment 2 bases; nucleotides outside the gene matches: 9. The CDR3 is made up of 14 amino acids. The CDR3: CASHRAGGQETQYF. CDR3 DNA: TGTGCCAGTCATAGGGCCGGGGGGCAAGAGACCCAGTACTTC.

The chain is built from TRBV7-2 and TRBJ1-5; weak D call: TRBD1 (5 bases). V was clipped by 0 bases and J by 6 bases, with 12 bases between them. Germline assignment: CDR1 SGHTA and CDR2 FQGNSA. This CDR3 is built from 15 residues. The CDR3 spells CASSLAGGVSQPQHF. CDR3 nucleotide sequence: TGTGCCAGCAGCTTAGCTGGAGGGGTCAGTCAGCCCCAGCATTTT.

This chain joins TRBV28 and TRBJ2-3; D remains unclear. Germline loops: CDR1 MDHEN, CDR2 SYDVKM. CDR3 size: 11 residues. The V end lost 5 bases, the J end lost 4 bases, and 4 bases lay between the germline ends. CDR3 nucleotides: TGTGCCAGCAGTGTCTCAGATACGCAGTATTTT. Amino acids: CASSVSDTQYF.

This chain uses TRBV2 with TRBJ2-2; perhaps TRBD2 as D (5 bases). V shed 5 bases and J shed 0 bases, with 7 bases lying between them. Germline assignment: CDR1 SNHLY and CDR2 FYNNEI. This CDR3 comprises 14 residues. The CDR3 DNA reads TGTGCCAGCAGTCGCGGGCCGAACACCGGGGAGCTGTTTTTT. Protein product: CASSRGPNTGELFF.

The gene calls are TRBV28 and TRBJ2-3; 7 bases line up with TRBD1. Trimming at V came to 7 bases and at J to 4 bases, leaving 8 bases not matched to a gene. CDR1 and CDR2 (germline): MDHEN, SYDVKM. This CDR3 has 14 amino acids. The CDR3 DNA follows: TGTGCCAGCATCAGGGGGTTTGGGGCAGATACGCAGTATTTT. Residues: CASIRGFGADTQYF.

This clone was observed once. This rearrangement joins TRBV10-1 to TRBJ2-3, with a tentative D call TRBD1 (6 bases). Deletions cut 0 bases from V and 9 bases from J, with 10 bases between. Germline V gives CDR1 WNHNN, CDR2 SYGVQD (reference sequence). The CDR3 consists of 13 residues. CDR3 in DNA: TGCGCCAGCAGTGAGTCGGGGGCCGAGACGCAGTATTTT. This gives the protein CASSESGAETQYF.

The chain is built from TRBV28 and TRBJ1-6; TRBD1 agrees at 12 bases. With V trimmed by 5 bases and J by 7 bases, 9 bases remained unmatched. Looked up from germline, CDR1 is MDHEN and CDR2 is SYDVKM. The CDR3 is 17 amino acids. The CDR3 DNA sequence: TGTGCCAGCAGTCTGGGACAGGGGGCGCGTATCAATTCACCCCTCCACTTT. It encodes CASSLGQGARINSPLHF.